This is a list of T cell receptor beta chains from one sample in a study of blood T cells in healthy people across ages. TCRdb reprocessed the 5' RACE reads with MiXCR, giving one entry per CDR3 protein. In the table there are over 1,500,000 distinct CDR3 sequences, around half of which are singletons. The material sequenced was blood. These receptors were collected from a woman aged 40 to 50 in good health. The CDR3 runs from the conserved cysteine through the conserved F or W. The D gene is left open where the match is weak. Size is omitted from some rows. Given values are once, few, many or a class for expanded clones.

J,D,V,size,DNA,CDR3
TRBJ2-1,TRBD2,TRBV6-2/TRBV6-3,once,TGTGCCAGCAGCCCCCCTAGCGGGGGGCTAAACAATGAGCAGTTCTTC,CASSPPSGGLNNEQFF
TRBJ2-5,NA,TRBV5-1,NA,TGCGCCAGCTCCCGCCCAGGGGCCGAGGAGACCCAGTACTTC,CASSRPGAEETQYF
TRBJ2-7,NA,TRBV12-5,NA,TGTGCTAGTGGTCACAGGGCCCGCTCCTACAATGAGCAGTACTTC,CASGHRARSYNEQYF
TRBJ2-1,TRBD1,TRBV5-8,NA,TGTGCCAGCAGCTTAGTTTTGACAGGGGGGTTCTTC,CASSLVLTGGFF
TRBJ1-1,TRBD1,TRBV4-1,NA,TGCGCCAGCAGCCAAGAGGACAGGATGAACACTGAAGCTTTCTTT,CASSQEDRMNTEAFF
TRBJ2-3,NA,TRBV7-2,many,TGTGCCAGCAGCTTAGGTCCAGCGGGCCTCTCCACAGATACGCAGTATTTT,CASSLGPAGLSTDTQYF
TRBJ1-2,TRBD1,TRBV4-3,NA,TGCGCCAGCAGCCAAGTTATCGGGACAGGGGTCTATAGCTACACCTTC,CASSQVIGTGVYSYTF
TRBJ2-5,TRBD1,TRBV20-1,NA,TGCAGTGCTAGCCCGGGACAGACCCAAGAGACCCAGTACTTC,CSASPGQTQETQYF
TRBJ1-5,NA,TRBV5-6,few,TGTGCCAGCAGTTATGGGGGGCAGCCCCAGCATTTT,CASSYGGQPQHF
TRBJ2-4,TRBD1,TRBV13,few,TGTGCCAGCAGCTCTCCTGGCGGGACAGGGTACGACATTCAGTACTTC,CASSSPGGTGYDIQYF
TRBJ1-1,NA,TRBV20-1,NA,TGCAGTGCATCTCGGACGCCGGGCACTGAAGCTTTCTTT,CSASRTPGTEAFF
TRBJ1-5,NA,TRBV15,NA,TGTGCCACCAGCAGAGATGGATCTAATCAGCCCCAGCATTTT,CATSRDGSNQPQHF
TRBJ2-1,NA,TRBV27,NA,TGTGCCAGCAGCCGGGGGGCCTCCTACAATGTGCAGGTCTTC,CASSRGASYNVQVF
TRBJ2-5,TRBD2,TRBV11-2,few,TGTGCCAGCAGCATCCCTAGCGGGGGCTGGGGTGAGACCCAGTACTTC,CASSIPSGGWGETQYF
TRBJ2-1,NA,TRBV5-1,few,TGCGCCAGCAGCTTATACAGGGCCGGTGGTGATGAGCAGTTCTTC,CASSLYRAGGDEQFF
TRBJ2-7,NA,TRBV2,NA,TGTGCCAGCACAGTAACAAACGAGCAGTACTTC,CASTVTNEQYF
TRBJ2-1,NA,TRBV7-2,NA,TGTGCCAGCAGCTTAGAGTCCCCCGGTGAGCAGTTCTTC,CASSLESPGEQFF
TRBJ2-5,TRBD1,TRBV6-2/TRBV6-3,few,TGTGCCAGCAGTTCCTATACGGGACAGGGCAGGAAGACCCAGTACTTC,CASSSYTGQGRKTQYF
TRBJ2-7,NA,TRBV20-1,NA,TGCAGTGGAACCACAGGGTTCAAGCAGTACTTC,CSGTTGFKQYF
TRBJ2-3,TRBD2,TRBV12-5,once,TGTGCTAGTGGTTCAAGCGGGGATAGCACAGATACGCAGTATTTT,CASGSSGDSTDTQYF
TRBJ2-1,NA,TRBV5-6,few,TGTGCCAGCAGCTTGGCCTCCAGGCCCTCGAGCTCCTACAATGAGCAGTTCTTC,CASSLASRPSSSYNEQFF
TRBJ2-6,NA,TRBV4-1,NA,TGCGCCAGCAGCCCAGAACCTGGGGCCAACGTCCTGACTTTC,CASSPEPGANVLTF
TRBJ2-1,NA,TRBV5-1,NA,TGCGCCAGCAGCCTAGGACCAATTAGATCAAATGAGCAGTTCTTC,CASSLGPIRSNEQFF
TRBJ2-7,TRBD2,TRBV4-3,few,TGCGCCAGCAGCCAAGATTTTAGGGGAGGGGAGCAGTACTTC,CASSQDFRGGEQYF
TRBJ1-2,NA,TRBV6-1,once,TGTGCCAGCAGTGAAGCCGGAGACTACTTGGGCTACACCTTC,CASSEAGDYLGYTF
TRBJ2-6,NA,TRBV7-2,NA,TGTGCCAGCAGCTTGGGACACCTTAACCCTGGGGCCAACGTCCTGACTTTC,CASSLGHLNPGANVLTF
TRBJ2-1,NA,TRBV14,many,TGTGCCAGCAGTCCCAACCAAGGGTGGGCTTCCTCCTACAATGAGCAGTTCTTC,CASSPNQGWASSYNEQFF
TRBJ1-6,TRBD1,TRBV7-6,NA,TGTGCCAGCAGCTTAGGGGGAGCGACAGGGGCTAATTCACCCCTCCACTTT,CASSLGGATGANSPLHF
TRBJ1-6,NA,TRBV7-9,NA,TGTGCCAGCAAAAAAATCGCGTCCACTGGGGGTTCACCCCTCCACTTT,CASKKIASTGGSPLHF
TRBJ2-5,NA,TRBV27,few,TGTGCCCCCACGGGGGAGTTCCAACGTGGCGAGACCCAGTACTTC,CAPTGEFQRGETQYF
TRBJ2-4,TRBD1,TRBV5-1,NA,TGCGCCAGCAGCTTACTGACAGGGAGCGGAACCAAAAACATTCAGTACTTC,CASSLLTGSGTKNIQYF
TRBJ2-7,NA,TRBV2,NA,TGTGCCAGCGGCAGGGCTCTAGAGTACTTC,CASGRALEYF
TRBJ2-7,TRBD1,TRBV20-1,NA,TGCAGTGCCACTCCTACGCTCCGGGACAGGGTCAACGAGCAGTACTTC,CSATPTLRDRVNEQYF
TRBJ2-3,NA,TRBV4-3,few,TGCGCCAGCAGCCAACAGGCCCAACCTAGCACAGATACGCAGTATTTT,CASSQQAQPSTDTQYF
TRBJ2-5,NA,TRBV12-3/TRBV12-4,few,TGTGCCAGCCTAGTCGACAGACAAGAGACCCAGTACTTC,CASLVDRQETQYF
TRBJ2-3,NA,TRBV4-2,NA,TGTGCCAGCAGCCAAGAAGGTGGGGGCCCGACAGATACGCAGTATTTT,CASSQEGGGPTDTQYF
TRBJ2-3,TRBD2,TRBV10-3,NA,TGTGCCATCAGGAATGGACTAGCGGGGGGTACAGATACGCAGTATTTT,CAIRNGLAGGTDTQYF
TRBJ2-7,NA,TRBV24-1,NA,TGTGCCACAAGAATGCGGATAAGCTCCTACGAGCAGTACTTC,CATRMRISSYEQYF
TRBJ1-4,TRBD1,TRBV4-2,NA,TGTGCCAGCAGCCACCAAGACAACCAGGGGGCGACTAATGAAAAACTGTTTTTT,CASSHQDNQGATNEKLFF
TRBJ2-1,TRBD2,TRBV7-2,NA,TGTGCCAGCAGCTTGTTGGGACTAGCCTACAATGAGCAGTTCTTC,CASSLLGLAYNEQFF
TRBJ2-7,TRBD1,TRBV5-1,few,TGCGCCAGCAGCTTGCCAGGGGGCAGCGAGCAGTACTTC,CASSLPGGSEQYF
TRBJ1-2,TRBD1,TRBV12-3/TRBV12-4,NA,TGTGCCAGCAGTTTGGGGACAGGGGTTCCCAATGGCTACACCTTC,CASSLGTGVPNGYTF
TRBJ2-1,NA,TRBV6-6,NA,TGTGCCAGGGGAAGCCAACCCTACAATGAGCAGTTCTTC,CARGSQPYNEQFF
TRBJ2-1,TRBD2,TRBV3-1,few,TGTGCCAGCAGCCCCCTCCCCGGGACTAGCGCGGATGAGCAGTTCTTC,CASSPLPGTSADEQFF
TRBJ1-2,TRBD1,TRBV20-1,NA,TGCAGTGTCTACGGACAGGGTGAGGGCTACACCTTC,CSVYGQGEGYTF